This TCR beta chain was obtained from a study of PD-L1 blockade in urothelial cancer. At the level of the study: Patients' prior chemotherapy regimens numbered 0 to 3.

This table comes from immunoSEQ multiplex PCR, and its TCRdb copy is limited to in-frame clones, with some not included. The sample holds under 100,000 clones, about 81% seen once. Per the germline V gene, CDR1 is MNHNS and CDR2 is SASEGT. There are 14 residues in the CDR3. Germline trimming cut 5 bases from V and 5 bases from J; bases unmatched to any gene: 7. Sequencing was performed on PBMCs, taken around atezolizumab (anti-PD-L1) treatment. The origin of this receptor is a man aged 70 or older with urothelial cancer. J is TRBJ2-5 and V is TRBV6-1, with 8 nucleotides matching TRBD1. CDR3 amino acids: CASSSPGGRETQYF. The DNA for the CDR3 is TGTGCCAGCAGTAGCCCAGGGGGCAGGGAGACCCAGTACTTC.